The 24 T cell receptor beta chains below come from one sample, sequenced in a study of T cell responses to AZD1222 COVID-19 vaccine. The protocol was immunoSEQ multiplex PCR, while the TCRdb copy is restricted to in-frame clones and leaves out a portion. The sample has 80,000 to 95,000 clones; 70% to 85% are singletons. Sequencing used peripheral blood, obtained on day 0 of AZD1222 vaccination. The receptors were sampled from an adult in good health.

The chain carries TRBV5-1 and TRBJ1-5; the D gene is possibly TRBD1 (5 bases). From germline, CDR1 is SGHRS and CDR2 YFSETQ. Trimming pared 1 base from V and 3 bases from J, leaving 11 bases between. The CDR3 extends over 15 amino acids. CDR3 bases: TGCGCCAGCAGCTTGTCGGGACGGCTCAATCAGCCCCAGCATTTT. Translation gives CASSLSGRLNQPQHF.

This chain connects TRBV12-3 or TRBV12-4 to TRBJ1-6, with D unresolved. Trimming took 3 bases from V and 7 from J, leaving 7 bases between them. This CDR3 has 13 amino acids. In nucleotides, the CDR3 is TGTGCCAGCAGTTTCCCCAAGAATTCACCCCTCCACTTT. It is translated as CASSFPKNSPLHF.

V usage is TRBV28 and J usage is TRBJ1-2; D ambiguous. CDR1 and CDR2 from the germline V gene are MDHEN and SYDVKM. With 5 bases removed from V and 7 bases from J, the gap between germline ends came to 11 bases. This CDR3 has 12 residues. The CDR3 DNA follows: TGTGCCAGCAGTCCACTGTTGCGTGGCTACACCTTC. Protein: CASSPLLRGYTF.

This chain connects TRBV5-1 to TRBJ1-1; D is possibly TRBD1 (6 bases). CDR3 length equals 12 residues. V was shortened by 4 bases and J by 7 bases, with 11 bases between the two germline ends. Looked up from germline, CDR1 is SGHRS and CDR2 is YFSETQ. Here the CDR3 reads CASSRDRLEAFF. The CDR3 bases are TGCGCCAGCAGCCGTGACAGGCTTGAAGCTTTCTTT.

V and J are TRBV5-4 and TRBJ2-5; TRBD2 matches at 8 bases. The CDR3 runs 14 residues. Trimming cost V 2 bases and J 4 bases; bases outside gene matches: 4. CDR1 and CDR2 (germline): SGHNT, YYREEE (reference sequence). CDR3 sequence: CASSFHGGAETQYF. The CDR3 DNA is TGTGCCAGCAGCTTTCACGGGGGGGCAGAGACCCAGTACTTC.

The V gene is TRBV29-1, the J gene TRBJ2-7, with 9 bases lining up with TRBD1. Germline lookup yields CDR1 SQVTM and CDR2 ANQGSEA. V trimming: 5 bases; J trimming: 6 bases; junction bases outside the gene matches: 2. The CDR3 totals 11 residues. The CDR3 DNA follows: TGCAGCGTTCACAGGGGGCGCGAGCAGTACTTC. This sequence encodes CSVHRGREQYF.

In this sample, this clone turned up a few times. The CDR3 DNA reads as TGTGCCACGGGGGAACAGGGAGGGAACACCGGGGAGCTGTTTTTT. Translating it yields CATGEQGGNTGELFF. The V gene is TRBV10-3, the J gene TRBJ2-2; the D gene could be TRBD1 or TRBD2 (6 bases each). Trimming left V 10 bases short and J 1 base short, with 16 bases between. The CDR3 covers 15 residues. Germline CDR1 reads ENHRY; CDR2 reads SYGVKD.

CDR3 nucleotides: TGTGCCAGCAGCTTAGGGCCAGTGATGAACACTGAAGCTTTCTTT. Translation gives CASSLGPVMNTEAFF. This sequence joins TRBV7-2 and TRBJ1-1; no clear D. The germline V and J ends were trimmed by 1 base and 0 bases, with 9 bases remaining between them. Germline lookup yields CDR1 SGHTA and CDR2 FQGNSA. The CDR3 sequence is 15 residues long.

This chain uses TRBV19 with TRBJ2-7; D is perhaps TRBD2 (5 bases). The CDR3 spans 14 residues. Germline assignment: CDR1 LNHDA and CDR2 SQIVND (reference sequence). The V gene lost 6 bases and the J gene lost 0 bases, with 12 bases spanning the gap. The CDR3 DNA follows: TGTGCCAGTAGCCGGGAAGGATACTCCTACGAGCAGTACTTC. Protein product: CASSREGYSYEQYF.

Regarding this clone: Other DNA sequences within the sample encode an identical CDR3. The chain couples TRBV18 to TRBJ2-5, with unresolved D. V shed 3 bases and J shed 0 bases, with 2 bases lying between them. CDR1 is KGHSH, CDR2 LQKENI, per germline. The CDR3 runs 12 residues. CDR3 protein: CASSPNQETQYF. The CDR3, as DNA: TGTGCCAGCTCACCCAACCAAGAGACCCAGTACTTC. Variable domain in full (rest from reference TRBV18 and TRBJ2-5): NAGVMQNPRHLVRRRGQEARLRCSPMKGHSHVYWYRQLPEEGLKFMVYLQKENIIDESGMPKERFSAEFPKEGPSILRIQQVVRGDSAAYFCASSPNQETQYFGPGTRLLVL.

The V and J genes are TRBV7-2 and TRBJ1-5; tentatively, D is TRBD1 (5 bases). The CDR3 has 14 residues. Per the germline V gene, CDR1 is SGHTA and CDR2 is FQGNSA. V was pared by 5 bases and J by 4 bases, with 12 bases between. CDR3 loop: CASSTRVGNQPQHF. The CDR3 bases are TGTGCCAGCAGCACCAGGGTTGGTAATCAGCCCCAGCATTTT.

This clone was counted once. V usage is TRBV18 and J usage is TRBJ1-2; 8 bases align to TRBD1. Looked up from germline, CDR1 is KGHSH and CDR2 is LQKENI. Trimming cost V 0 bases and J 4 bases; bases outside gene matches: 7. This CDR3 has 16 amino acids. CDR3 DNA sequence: TGTGCCAGCTCACCACCTTCAGGACAGGGAGGCTATGGCTACACCTTC. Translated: CASSPPSGQGGYGYTF.

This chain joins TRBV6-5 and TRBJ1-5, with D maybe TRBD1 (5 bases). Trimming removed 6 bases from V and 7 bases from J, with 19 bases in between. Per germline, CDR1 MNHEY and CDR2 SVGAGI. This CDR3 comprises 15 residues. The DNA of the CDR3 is TGTGCCAGCAGGGCCTACAGCAGGGTCGGCCAGCCCCAGCATTTT. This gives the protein CASRAYSRVGQPQHF.

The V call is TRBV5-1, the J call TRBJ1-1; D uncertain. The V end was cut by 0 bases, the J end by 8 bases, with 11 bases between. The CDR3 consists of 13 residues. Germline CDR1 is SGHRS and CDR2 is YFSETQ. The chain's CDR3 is CASSLDSPAEAFF. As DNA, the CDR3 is TGCGCCAGCAGCTTGGATTCCCCCGCGGAAGCTTTCTTT.

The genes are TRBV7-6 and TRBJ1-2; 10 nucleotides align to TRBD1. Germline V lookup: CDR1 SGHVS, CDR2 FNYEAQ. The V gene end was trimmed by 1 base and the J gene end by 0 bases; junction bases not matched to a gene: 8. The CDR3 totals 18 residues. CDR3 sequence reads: CASSLGPPGQGTNYGYTF. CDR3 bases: TGTGCCAGCAGCTTAGGTCCTCCGGGACAGGGGACTAACTATGGCTACACCTTC.

The chain's CDR3 is CASSSRDGNYGYTF. CDR3 DNA sequence: TGTGCCAGCAGTTCTCGGGACGGTAACTATGGCTACACCTTC. The chain links TRBV25-1 to TRBJ1-2; possible D gene TRBD1, 5 bases. This CDR3 comprises 14 residues. Between the trimmed V and J ends, which lost 5 bases and 1 base, there was a span of 11 bases. Germline V gives CDR1 MGHDK, CDR2 SYGVNS.

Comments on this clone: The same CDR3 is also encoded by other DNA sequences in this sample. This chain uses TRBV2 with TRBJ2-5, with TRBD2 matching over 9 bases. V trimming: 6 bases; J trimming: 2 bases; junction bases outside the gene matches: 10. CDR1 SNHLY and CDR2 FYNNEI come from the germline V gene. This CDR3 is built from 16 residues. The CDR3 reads CASRRPRGGGQETQYF. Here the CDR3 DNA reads TGTGCCAGCAGGAGGCCGCGCGGGGGGGGGCAAGAGACCCAGTACTTC.

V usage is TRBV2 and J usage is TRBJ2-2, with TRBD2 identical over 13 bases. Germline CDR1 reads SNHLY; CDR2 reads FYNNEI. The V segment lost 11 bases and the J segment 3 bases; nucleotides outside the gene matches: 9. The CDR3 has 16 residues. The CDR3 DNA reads TGTGCCGTTTCCGGGACTAGCGGGATAGACACCGGGGAGCTGTTTTTT. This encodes CAVSGTSGIDTGELFF.

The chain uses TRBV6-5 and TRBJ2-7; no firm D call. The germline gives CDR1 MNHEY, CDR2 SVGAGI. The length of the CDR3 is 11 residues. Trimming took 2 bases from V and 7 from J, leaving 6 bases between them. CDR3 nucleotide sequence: TGTGCCAGCAGTTACGAGGAGGAGCAGTACTTC. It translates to CASSYEEEQYF.

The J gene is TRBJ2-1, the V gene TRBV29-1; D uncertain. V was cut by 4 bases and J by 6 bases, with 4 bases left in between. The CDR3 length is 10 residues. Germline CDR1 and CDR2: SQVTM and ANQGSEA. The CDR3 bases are TGCAGCGTTGGCCCCAATGAGCAGTTCTTC. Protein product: CSVGPNEQFF.

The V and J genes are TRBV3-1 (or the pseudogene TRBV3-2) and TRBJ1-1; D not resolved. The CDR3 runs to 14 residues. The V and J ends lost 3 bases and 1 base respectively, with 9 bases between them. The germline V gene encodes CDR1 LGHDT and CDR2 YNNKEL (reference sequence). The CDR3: CASSQVVGNTEAFF. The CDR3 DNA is TGTGCCAGCAGCCAGGTAGTGGGGAACACTGAAGCTTTCTTT.

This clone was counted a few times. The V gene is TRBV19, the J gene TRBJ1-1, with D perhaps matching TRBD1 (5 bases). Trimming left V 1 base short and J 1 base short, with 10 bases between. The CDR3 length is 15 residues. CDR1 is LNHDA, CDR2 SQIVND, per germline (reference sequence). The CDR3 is CASSIVGGSNTEAFF. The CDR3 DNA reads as TGTGCCAGTAGTATAGTGGGGGGATCGAACACTGAAGCTTTCTTT.

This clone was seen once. This chain's CDR3 is CASSFLNQPQHF. DNA for the CDR3: TGTGCCAGCAGCTTCCTCAATCAGCCCCAGCATTTT. The rearrangement links TRBV5-5 to TRBJ1-5; D is unclear. The CDR3 has 12 amino acids. The germline V gene encodes CDR1 SGHKS and CDR2 YYEKEE (reference sequence). The ends were cut back, 2 bases at V and 3 bases at J, with 3 bases in the middle.

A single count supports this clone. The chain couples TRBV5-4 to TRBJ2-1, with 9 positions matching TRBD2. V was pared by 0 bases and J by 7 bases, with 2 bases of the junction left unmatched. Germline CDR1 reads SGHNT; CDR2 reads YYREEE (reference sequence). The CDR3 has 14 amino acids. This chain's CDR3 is CASSLVAGGNEQFF. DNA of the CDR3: TGTGCCAGCAGCTTGGTCGCGGGGGGGAATGAGCAGTTCTTC.